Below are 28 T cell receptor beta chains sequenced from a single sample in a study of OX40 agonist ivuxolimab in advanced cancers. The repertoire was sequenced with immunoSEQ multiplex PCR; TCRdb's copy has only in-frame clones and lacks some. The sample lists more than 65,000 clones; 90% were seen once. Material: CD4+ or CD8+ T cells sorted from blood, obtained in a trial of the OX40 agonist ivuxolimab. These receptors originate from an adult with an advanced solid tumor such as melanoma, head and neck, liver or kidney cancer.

DNA for the CDR3: TGTGCCATCAGTCTAGGGGGGGGTCTCCAAGAGACCCAGTACTTC. Translated, it gives CAISLGGGLQETQYF. The chain links TRBV10-3 to TRBJ2-5, with D perhaps matching TRBD2 (7 bases). Germline-derived CDR1 and CDR2 are ENHRY and SYGVKD. The CDR3 sequence is 15 residues long. The V and J ends lost 5 bases and 1 base respectively, with 14 bases between them.

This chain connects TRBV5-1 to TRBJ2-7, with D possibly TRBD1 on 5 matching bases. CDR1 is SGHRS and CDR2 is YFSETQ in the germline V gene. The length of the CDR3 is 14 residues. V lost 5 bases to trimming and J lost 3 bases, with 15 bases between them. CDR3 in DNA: TGCGCCAGCAGGCCCCTCCCAGGGAACTACGAGCAGTACTTC. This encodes CASRPLPGNYEQYF.

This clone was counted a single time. CDR3 loop: CSVESRGSGAFF. For the CDR3, the DNA is TGCAGCGTTGAGTCCCGGGGATCCGGAGCTTTCTTT. The V call is TRBV29-1, the J call TRBJ1-1; no definite D call. Germline-derived CDR1 and CDR2 are SQVTM and ANQGSEA. There are 12 residues in the CDR3. V lost 3 bases to trimming and J lost 10 bases, with 15 bases between them.

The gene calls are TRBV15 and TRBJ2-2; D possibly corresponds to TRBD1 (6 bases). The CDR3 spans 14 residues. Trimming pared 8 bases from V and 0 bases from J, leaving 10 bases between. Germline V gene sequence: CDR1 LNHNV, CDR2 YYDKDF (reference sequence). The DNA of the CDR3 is TGTGCCACCCACGACAGGTCGAACACCGGGGAGCTGTTTTTT. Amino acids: CATHDRSNTGELFF.

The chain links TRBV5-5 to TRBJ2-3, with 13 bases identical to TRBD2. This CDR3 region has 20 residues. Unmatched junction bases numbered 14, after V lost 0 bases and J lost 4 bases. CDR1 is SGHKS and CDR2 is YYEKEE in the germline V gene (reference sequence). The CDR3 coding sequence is TGTGCCAGCAGCTTGGTGGCAGGGCGAGGACTAGCGGGAGTCGCAGATACGCAGTATTTT. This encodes CASSLVAGRGLAGVADTQYF. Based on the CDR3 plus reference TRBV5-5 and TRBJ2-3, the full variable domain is DAGVTQSPTHLIKTRGQQVTLRCSPISGHKSVSWYQQVLGQGPQFIFQYYEKEERGRGNFPDRFSARQFPNYSSELNVNALLLGDSALYLCASSLVAGRGLAGVADTQYFGPGTRLTVL.

CDR3: CASSKTGGDNQPQHF. The CDR3 coding sequence is TGTGCCAGCAGTAAAACAGGGGGAGACAATCAGCCCCAGCATTTT. The rearrangement links TRBV28 to TRBJ1-5; 8 bases map to TRBD1. The junction had 6 bases not matched to a gene; V was cut back by 5 bases and J by 3 bases. This CDR3 contains 15 residues. CDR1 and CDR2 from the germline V gene are MDHEN and SYDVKM. The whole variable domain, remainder taken from reference TRBV28 and TRBJ1-5, is DVKVTQSSRYLVKRTGEKVFLECVQDMDHENMFWYRQDPGLGLRLIYFSYDVKMKEKGDIPEGYSVSREKKERFSLILESASTNQTSMYLCASSKTGGDNQPQHFGDGTRLSIL.

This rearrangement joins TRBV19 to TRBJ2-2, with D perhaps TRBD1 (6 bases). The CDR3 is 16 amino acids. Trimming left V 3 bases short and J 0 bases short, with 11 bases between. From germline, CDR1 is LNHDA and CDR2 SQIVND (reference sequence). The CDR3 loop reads CASSILGGSNTGELFF. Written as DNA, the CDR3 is TGTGCCAGTAGTATCTTAGGGGGATCGAACACCGGGGAGCTGTTTTTT.

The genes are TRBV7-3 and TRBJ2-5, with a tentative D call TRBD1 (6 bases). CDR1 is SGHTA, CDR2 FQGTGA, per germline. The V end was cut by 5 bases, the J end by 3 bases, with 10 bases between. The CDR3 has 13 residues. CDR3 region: CASSTGQKETQYF. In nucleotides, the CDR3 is TGTGCCAGCAGCACCGGACAGAAAGAGACCCAGTACTTC.

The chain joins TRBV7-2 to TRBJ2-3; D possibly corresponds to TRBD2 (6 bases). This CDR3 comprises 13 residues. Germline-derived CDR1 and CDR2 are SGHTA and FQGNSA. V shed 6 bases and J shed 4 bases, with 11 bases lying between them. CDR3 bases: TGTGCCAGCAGAACGGGAGCTGCAGATACGCAGTATTTT. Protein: CASRTGAADTQYF. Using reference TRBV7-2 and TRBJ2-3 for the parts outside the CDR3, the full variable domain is GAGVSQSPSNKVTEKGKDVELRCDPISGHTALYWYRQSLGQGLEFLIYFQGNSAPDKSGLPSDRFSAERTGGSVSTLTIQRTQQEDSAVYLCASRTGAADTQYFGPGTRLTVL.

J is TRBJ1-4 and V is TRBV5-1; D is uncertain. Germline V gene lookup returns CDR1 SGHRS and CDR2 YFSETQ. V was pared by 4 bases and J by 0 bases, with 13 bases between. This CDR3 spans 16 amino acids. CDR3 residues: CASSPLASATNEKLFF. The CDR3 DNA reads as TGCGCCAGCAGCCCCCTGGCATCTGCAACTAATGAAAAACTGTTTTTT.

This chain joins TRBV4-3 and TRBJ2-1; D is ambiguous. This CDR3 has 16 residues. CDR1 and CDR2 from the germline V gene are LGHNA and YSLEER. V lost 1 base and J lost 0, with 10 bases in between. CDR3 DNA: TGCGCCAGCAGCCAAGTAAACGGCGCCTCCTACAATGAGCAGTTCTTC. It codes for CASSQVNGASYNEQFF.

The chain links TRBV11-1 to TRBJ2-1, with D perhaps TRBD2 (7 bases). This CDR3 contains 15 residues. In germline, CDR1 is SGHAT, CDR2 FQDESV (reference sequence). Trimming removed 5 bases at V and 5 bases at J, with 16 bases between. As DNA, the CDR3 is TGTGCCAGCAGCCGTCGACTAGCAGGGGACAATGAGCAGTTCTTC. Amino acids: CASSRRLAGDNEQFF. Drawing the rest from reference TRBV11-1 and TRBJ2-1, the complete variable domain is EAEVAQSPRYKITEKSQAVAFWCDPISGHATLYWYRQILGQGPELLVQFQDESVVDDSQLPKDRFSAERLKGVDSTLKIQPAELGDSAMYLCASSRRLAGDNEQFFGPGTRLTVL.

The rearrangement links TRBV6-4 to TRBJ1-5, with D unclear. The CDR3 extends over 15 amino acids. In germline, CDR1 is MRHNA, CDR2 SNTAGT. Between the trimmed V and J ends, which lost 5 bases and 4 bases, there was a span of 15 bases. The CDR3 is CASSSDVGMNQPQHF. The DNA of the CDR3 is TGTGCCAGCAGTTCGGACGTCGGAATGAATCAGCCCCAGCATTTT.

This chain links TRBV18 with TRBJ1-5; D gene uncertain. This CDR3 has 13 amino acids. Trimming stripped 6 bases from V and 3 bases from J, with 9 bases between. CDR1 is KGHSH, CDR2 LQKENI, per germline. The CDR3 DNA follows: TGTGCCAGCTCCGATGACAACAATCAGCCCCAGCATTTT. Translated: CASSDDNNQPQHF. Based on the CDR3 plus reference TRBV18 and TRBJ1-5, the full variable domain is NAGVMQNPRHLVRRRGQEARLRCSPMKGHSHVYWYRQLPEEGLKFMVYLQKENIIDESGMPKERFSAEFPKEGPSILRIQQVVRGDSAAYFCASSDDNNQPQHFGDGTRLSIL.

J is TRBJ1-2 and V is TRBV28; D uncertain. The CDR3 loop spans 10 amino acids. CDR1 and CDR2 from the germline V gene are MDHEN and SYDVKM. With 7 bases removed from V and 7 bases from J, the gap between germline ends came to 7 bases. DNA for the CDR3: TGTGCCAGCATGGGGTCTGGCTACACCTTC. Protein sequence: CASMGSGYTF.

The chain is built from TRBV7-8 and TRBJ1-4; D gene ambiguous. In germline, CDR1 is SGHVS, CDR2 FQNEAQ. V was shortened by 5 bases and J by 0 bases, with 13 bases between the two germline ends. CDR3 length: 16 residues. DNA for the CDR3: TGTGCCAGCAGCCTTCGACACCTTGCAACTAATGAAAAACTGTTTTTT. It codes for CASSLRHLATNEKLFF.

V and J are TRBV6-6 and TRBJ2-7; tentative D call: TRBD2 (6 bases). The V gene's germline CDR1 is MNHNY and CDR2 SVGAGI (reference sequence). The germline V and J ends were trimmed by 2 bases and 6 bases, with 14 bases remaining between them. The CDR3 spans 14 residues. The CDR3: CASSYQDYSSEQYF. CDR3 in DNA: TGTGCCAGCAGTTACCAGGACTATTCTTCCGAGCAGTACTTC.

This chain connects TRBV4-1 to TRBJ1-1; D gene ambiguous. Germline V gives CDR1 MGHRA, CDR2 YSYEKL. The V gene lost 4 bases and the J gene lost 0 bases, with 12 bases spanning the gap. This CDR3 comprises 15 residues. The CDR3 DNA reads TGCGCCAGCAGCCCCACGGGCTTCATGAACACTGAAGCTTTCTTT. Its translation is CASSPTGFMNTEAFF.

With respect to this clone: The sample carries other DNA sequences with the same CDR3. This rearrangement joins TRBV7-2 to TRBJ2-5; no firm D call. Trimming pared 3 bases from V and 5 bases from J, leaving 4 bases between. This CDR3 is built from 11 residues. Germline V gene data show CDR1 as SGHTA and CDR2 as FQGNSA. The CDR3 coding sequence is TGTGCCAGCAGCTTGTCGGAGACCCAGTACTTC. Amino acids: CASSLSETQYF.

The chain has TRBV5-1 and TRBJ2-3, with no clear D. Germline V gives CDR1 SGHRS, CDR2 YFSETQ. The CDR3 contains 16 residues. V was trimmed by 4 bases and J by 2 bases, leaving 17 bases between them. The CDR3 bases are TGCGCCAGCAGCCCAACTCTGGGCGGTCCCACAGATACGCAGTATTTT. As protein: CASSPTLGGPTDTQYF.

Written as DNA, the CDR3 is TGTGCCAGTAGTATCACTAGCGGATTCCAAGAGACCCAGTACTTC. Its translation: CASSITSGFQETQYF. The gene calls are TRBV19 and TRBJ2-5; 8 nucleotides align to TRBD2. Germline loops: CDR1 LNHDA, CDR2 SQIVND (reference sequence). The CDR3 length is 15 residues. The trim removed 3 bases at V and 1 base at J, leaving 4 bases unmatched.

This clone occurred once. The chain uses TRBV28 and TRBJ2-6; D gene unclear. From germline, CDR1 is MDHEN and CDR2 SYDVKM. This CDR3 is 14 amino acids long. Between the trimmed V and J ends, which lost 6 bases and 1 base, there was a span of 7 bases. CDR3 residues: CASSGRSGANVLTF. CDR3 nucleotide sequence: TGTGCCAGCAGCGGAAGATCTGGGGCCAACGTCCTGACTTTC.

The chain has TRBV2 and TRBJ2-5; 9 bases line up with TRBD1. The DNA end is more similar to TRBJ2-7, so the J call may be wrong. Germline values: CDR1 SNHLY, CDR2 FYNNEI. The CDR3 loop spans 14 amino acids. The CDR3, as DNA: TGTGCCAGCAGAGTGGACAGGGGCATCGGCGAGCAGTACTTC. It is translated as CASRVDRGIGEQYF.

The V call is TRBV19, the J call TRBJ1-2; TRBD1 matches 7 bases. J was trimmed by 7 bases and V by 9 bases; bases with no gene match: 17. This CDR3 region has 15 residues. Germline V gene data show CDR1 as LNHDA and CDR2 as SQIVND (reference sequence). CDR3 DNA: TGTGCCAGCCAGGACAGGCCCAACATAGCGGGTGGCTACACCTTC. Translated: CASQDRPNIAGGYTF.

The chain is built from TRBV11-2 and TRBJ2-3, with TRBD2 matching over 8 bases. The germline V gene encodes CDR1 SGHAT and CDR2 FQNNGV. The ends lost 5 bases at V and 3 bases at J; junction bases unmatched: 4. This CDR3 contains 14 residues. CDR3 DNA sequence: TGTGCCAGCAGCCGAGCGGGAGCGACAGATACGCAGTATTTT. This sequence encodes CASSRAGATDTQYF.

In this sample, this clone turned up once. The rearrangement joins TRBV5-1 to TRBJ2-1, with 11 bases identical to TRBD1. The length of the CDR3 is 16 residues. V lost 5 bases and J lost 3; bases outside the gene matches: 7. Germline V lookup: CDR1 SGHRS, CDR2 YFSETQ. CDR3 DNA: TGCGCCAGCAGTTCTACCGGGACAGGGGGCTACAATGAGCAGTTCTTC. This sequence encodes CASSSTGTGGYNEQFF.

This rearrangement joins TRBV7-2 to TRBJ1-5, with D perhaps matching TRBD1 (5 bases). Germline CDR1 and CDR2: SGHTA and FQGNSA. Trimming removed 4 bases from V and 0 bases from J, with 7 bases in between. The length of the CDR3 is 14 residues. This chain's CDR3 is CASSSGRSNQPQHF. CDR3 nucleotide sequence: TGTGCCAGCAGCTCGGGACGTAGCAATCAGCCCCAGCATTTT.

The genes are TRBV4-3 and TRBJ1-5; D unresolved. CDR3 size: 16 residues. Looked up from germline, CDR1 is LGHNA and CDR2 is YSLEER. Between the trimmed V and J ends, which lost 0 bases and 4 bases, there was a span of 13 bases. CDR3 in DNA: TGCGCCAGCAGCCAAGATACAGCAGGCGGGAATCAGCCCCAGCATTTT. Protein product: CASSQDTAGGNQPQHF.